One and the same sample provided the 22 T cell receptor beta chains below, sequenced in a study of T cells in Graves' hyperthyroidism and ophthalmopathy. RNA transcripts provided the source from which TCR beta CDR3 regions were amplified. The TCR CDR3 was amplified in a first-round RT-PCR using the HTBI primer set. TCRdb re-derived calls from the multiplex PCR reads in MiXCR, one entry per CDR3 protein. The table lists roughly 360,000 distinct CDR3 sequences, roughly 14% of them singletons. The sequenced material came from blood. The receptors come from a man aged 30 to 39 with Graves' hyperthyroidism that later progressed to Graves' ophthalmopathy.

This clonotype was seen at least ten times. This chain uses TRBV7-3 with TRBJ1-1; TRBD1 might be the D (6 bases). Germline-derived CDR1 and CDR2 are SGHTA and FQGTGA. Trimming removed 10 bases at V and 2 bases at J, with 14 bases between. The CDR3 extends over 13 amino acids. The CDR3 DNA is TGTGCCACCCAGCGGGGGCCTAACACTGAAGCTTTCTTT. This gives the protein CATQRGPNTEAFF.

The chain combines TRBV27 with TRBJ1-1; D is unclear. This CDR3 comprises 14 residues. Germline lookup yields CDR1 MNHEY and CDR2 SMNVEV (reference sequence). Trimming pared 7 bases from V and 1 base from J, leaving 13 bases between. The DNA of the CDR3 is TGTGCCAGCACCTTGACCTCCCGGAACACTGAAGCTTTCTTT. Protein sequence: CASTLTSRNTEAFF.

The chain employs TRBV6-2 or TRBV6-3 and TRBJ1-2; TRBD1 might be the D (5 bases). Trimming removed 2 bases at V and 8 bases at J, with 15 bases between. This CDR3 contains 14 residues. CDR1 and CDR2 (germline): MNHEY, SVGEGT. The CDR3 is CASSYNGRVGGYTF. As DNA, the CDR3 is TGTGCCAGCAGTTACAACGGCAGGGTGGGCGGCTACACCTTC.

The chain has TRBV7-6 and TRBJ2-7, with D perhaps matching TRBD1 (5 bases). The CDR3 contains 14 residues. Germline CDR1 reads SGHVS; CDR2 reads FNYEAQ. V was clipped by 5 bases and J by 3 bases, with 14 bases between them. In DNA, the CDR3 is TGTGCCAGCAGCCCCAGGGCCTCAAACTACGAGCAGTACTTC. Translating gives CASSPRASNYEQYF.

This clonotype was observed at least ten times. The chain has TRBV7-2 and TRBJ2-1; TRBD2 aligns across 13 bases. Trimming took 3 bases from V and 8 from J; bases not matched to a gene: 4. The CDR3 runs 15 residues. The germline V gene encodes CDR1 SGHTA and CDR2 FQGNSA. The CDR3 region is CASSFTSGGAYEQFF. The DNA of the CDR3 is TGTGCCAGCAGCTTTACTAGCGGGGGGGCATATGAGCAGTTCTTC.

This clonotype was found many times. The genes are TRBV30 and TRBJ1-6; D gene unclear. The ends were cut back, 2 bases at V and 6 bases at J, with 8 bases in the middle. This CDR3 region has 13 residues. Germline CDR1 GTSNPN, CDR2 SVGIG (reference sequence). The CDR3, as DNA: TGTGCCTGGAGTCCAGGCGCTAATTCACCCCTCCACTTT. Translated: CAWSPGANSPLHF.

Many counts were recorded for this clonotype. V is TRBV3-1 and J is TRBJ1-1; D is possibly TRBD1 (6 bases). CDR1 and CDR2 from the germline V gene are LGHDT and YNNKEL (reference sequence). The CDR3 loop spans 14 amino acids. Trimming stripped 1 base from V and 11 bases from J, with 17 bases between. CDR3 bases: TGTGCCAGCAGCCAAGTAGTCGGGGGGCGTAGGGCTTTCTTT. Translated: CASSQVVGGRRAFF.

The chain employs TRBV7-3 and TRBJ1-1, with a possible D match to TRBD1 (5 bases). The CDR3 consists of 14 residues. V was pared by 9 bases and J by 8 bases, with 22 bases between. In germline, CDR1 is SGHTA, CDR2 FQGTGA. This chain's CDR3 is CASAAVPATGEAFF. The DNA of the CDR3 is TGTGCCAGTGCAGCCGTTCCGGCTACAGGAGAAGCTTTCTTT.

The chain joins TRBV9 to TRBJ2-1; TRBD1 is a possible D gene (5 bases). Germline assignment: CDR1 SGDLS and CDR2 YYNGEE. V was pared by 0 bases and J by 6 bases, with 16 bases between. This CDR3 is built from 16 residues. CDR3 sequence reads: CASSVAPGLFGNEQFF. Written as DNA, the CDR3 is TGTGCCAGCAGCGTAGCTCCAGGGTTGTTCGGCAATGAGCAGTTCTTC.

This clonotype was observed many times. The chain is built from TRBV12-5 and TRBJ2-3; D gene ambiguous. This CDR3 region has 16 residues. V was pared by 3 bases and J by 0 bases, with 13 bases between. CDR1 LGHNT and CDR2 FRNRAP come from the germline V gene. The CDR3 protein is CASGLTDGPSTDTQYF. The CDR3 bases are TGTGCTAGTGGTTTAACGGACGGACCAAGCACAGATACGCAGTATTTT.

This clonotype occurred a few times. The chain recombines TRBV20-1 with TRBJ2-7; no clear D gene. In germline, CDR1 is DFQATT, CDR2 SNEGSKA (reference sequence). The CDR3 spans 17 residues. Trimming cost V 4 bases and J 1 base, with 23 bases left between them. CDR3 protein: CSAKNLRRPSASYEQYF. The CDR3 nucleotides read TGCAGTGCTAAAAACCTCCGGCGACCATCCGCGTCCTACGAGCAGTACTTC.

In this sample, this clonotype turned up many times. The chain links TRBV6-1 to TRBJ2-7; a weak D match, TRBD1 (6 bases). The germline V gene has CDR1 MNHNS and CDR2 SASEGT. This CDR3 has 15 residues. The V gene lost 3 bases and the J gene lost 3 bases, with 15 bases spanning the gap. CDR3 sequence: CASSDHSQGFYEQYF. The DNA of the CDR3 is TGTGCCAGCAGTGACCACTCACAGGGTTTCTACGAGCAGTACTTC.

This chain's CDR3 is CSAREGGPGDTQYF. CDR3 bases: TGCAGTGCTAGAGAGGGGGGGCCTGGAGATACGCAGTATTTT. The chain recombines TRBV20-1 with TRBJ2-3; a possible D gene is TRBD2 (7 bases). The CDR3 loop spans 14 amino acids. Germline loops: CDR1 DFQATT, CDR2 SNEGSKA (reference sequence). V was pared by 0 bases and J by 5 bases, with 12 bases between.

This clonotype was counted at least ten times. V usage is TRBV11-2 and J usage is TRBJ1-1; D perhaps matches TRBD1 (5 bases). The CDR3 runs to 14 residues. V was cut by 5 bases and J by 3 bases, with 13 bases left in between. Germline V gene data show CDR1 as SGHAT and CDR2 as FQNNGV. DNA for the CDR3: TGTGCCAGCAGCATGGGGGGGTCCCACACTGAAGCTTTCTTT. It yields the protein CASSMGGSHTEAFF.

This clonotype was picked up a small number of times. The chain recombines TRBV7-9 with TRBJ2-1, with 11 bases that match TRBD2. The V gene's germline CDR1 is SEHNR and CDR2 FQNEAQ (reference sequence). The CDR3 sequence is 17 residues long. With V trimmed by 4 bases and J by 3 bases, 8 bases remained unmatched. CDR3 loop: CASSSPPGTSGYNEQFF. The CDR3 DNA reads as TGTGCCAGCAGCTCCCCTCCAGGGACTAGCGGCTACAATGAGCAGTTCTTC.

This clonotype has only one observation. V usage is TRBV9 and J usage is TRBJ2-2, with D hard to call. From germline, CDR1 is SGDLS and CDR2 YYNGEE. This CDR3 is 14 amino acids long. The V end was cut by 2 bases, the J end by 1 base, with 6 bases between. The CDR3 protein is CASSVFQNTGELFF. CDR3 DNA: TGTGCCAGCAGCGTCTTTCAGAACACCGGGGAGCTGTTTTTT.

This clonotype was observed many times. The chain recombines TRBV27 with TRBJ1-1; D remains ambiguous. This CDR3 is built from 13 residues. V shed 7 bases and J shed 0 bases, with 9 bases lying between them. The V gene's germline CDR1 is MNHEY and CDR2 SMNVEV (reference sequence). CDR3 in amino acids: CASKQSMNTEAFF. The CDR3 DNA sequence: TGTGCCAGCAAGCAGTCGATGAACACTGAAGCTTTCTTT.

A note on this clonotype: Since a much larger clone is just one base distant, this may be a read error. V gene TRBV10-1 combines with J gene TRBJ2-7; D might be TRBD1 (6 bases). Trimming stripped 2 bases from V and 7 bases from J, with 18 bases between. The V gene's germline CDR1 is WNHNN and CDR2 SYGVQD (reference sequence). CDR3 size: 15 residues. The CDR3 region is CASSETSGQLREQYF. The CDR3 DNA reads as TGCGCCAGCAGTGAGACCTCCGGACAGCTGAGGGAGCAGTACTTC.

This clonotype appeared many times. The chain joins TRBV7-2 to TRBJ2-7; no clear D gene. CDR3 length: 11 residues. V shed 5 bases and J shed 9 bases, with 11 bases lying between them. Germline V gives CDR1 SGHTA, CDR2 FQGNSA. The CDR3 loop reads CASSLGGAQYF. The CDR3 nucleotides read TGTGCCAGCAGCCTGGGTGGTGCGCAGTACTTC.

This clonotype was counted at least ten times. The chain combines TRBV2 with TRBJ1-3; D is unresolved. V was clipped by 4 bases and J by 4 bases, with 11 bases between them. The V gene's germline CDR1 is SNHLY and CDR2 FYNNEI. This CDR3 has 14 amino acids. The CDR3 reads CASSAGDYGNTIYF. The DNA of the CDR3 is TGTGCCAGCAGTGCCGGCGACTACGGAAACACCATATATTTT.

This clonotype occurred many times. The rearrangement joins TRBV27 to TRBJ2-3; 14 positions agree with TRBD2. The V segment lost 6 bases and the J segment 7 bases; nucleotides outside the gene matches: 6. Germline CDR1 reads MNHEY; CDR2 reads SMNVEV (reference sequence). The CDR3 loop spans 15 amino acids. This CDR3 reads CASRPTSGGGNTQYF. DNA for the CDR3: TGTGCCAGCAGGCCGACTAGCGGGGGGGGTAATACGCAGTATTTT.

This clonotype has more than one count but fewer than ten. This rearrangement joins TRBV5-1 to TRBJ2-3; D is unclear. V lost 1 base and J 3 bases, leaving 6 bases between the germline ends. This CDR3 is 13 amino acids long. Germline V CDR1 and CDR2: SGHRS, YFSETQ. The CDR3 bases are TGCGCCAGCAGCTTGCTATGGACAGATACGCAGTATTTT. It yields the protein CASSLLWTDTQYF.